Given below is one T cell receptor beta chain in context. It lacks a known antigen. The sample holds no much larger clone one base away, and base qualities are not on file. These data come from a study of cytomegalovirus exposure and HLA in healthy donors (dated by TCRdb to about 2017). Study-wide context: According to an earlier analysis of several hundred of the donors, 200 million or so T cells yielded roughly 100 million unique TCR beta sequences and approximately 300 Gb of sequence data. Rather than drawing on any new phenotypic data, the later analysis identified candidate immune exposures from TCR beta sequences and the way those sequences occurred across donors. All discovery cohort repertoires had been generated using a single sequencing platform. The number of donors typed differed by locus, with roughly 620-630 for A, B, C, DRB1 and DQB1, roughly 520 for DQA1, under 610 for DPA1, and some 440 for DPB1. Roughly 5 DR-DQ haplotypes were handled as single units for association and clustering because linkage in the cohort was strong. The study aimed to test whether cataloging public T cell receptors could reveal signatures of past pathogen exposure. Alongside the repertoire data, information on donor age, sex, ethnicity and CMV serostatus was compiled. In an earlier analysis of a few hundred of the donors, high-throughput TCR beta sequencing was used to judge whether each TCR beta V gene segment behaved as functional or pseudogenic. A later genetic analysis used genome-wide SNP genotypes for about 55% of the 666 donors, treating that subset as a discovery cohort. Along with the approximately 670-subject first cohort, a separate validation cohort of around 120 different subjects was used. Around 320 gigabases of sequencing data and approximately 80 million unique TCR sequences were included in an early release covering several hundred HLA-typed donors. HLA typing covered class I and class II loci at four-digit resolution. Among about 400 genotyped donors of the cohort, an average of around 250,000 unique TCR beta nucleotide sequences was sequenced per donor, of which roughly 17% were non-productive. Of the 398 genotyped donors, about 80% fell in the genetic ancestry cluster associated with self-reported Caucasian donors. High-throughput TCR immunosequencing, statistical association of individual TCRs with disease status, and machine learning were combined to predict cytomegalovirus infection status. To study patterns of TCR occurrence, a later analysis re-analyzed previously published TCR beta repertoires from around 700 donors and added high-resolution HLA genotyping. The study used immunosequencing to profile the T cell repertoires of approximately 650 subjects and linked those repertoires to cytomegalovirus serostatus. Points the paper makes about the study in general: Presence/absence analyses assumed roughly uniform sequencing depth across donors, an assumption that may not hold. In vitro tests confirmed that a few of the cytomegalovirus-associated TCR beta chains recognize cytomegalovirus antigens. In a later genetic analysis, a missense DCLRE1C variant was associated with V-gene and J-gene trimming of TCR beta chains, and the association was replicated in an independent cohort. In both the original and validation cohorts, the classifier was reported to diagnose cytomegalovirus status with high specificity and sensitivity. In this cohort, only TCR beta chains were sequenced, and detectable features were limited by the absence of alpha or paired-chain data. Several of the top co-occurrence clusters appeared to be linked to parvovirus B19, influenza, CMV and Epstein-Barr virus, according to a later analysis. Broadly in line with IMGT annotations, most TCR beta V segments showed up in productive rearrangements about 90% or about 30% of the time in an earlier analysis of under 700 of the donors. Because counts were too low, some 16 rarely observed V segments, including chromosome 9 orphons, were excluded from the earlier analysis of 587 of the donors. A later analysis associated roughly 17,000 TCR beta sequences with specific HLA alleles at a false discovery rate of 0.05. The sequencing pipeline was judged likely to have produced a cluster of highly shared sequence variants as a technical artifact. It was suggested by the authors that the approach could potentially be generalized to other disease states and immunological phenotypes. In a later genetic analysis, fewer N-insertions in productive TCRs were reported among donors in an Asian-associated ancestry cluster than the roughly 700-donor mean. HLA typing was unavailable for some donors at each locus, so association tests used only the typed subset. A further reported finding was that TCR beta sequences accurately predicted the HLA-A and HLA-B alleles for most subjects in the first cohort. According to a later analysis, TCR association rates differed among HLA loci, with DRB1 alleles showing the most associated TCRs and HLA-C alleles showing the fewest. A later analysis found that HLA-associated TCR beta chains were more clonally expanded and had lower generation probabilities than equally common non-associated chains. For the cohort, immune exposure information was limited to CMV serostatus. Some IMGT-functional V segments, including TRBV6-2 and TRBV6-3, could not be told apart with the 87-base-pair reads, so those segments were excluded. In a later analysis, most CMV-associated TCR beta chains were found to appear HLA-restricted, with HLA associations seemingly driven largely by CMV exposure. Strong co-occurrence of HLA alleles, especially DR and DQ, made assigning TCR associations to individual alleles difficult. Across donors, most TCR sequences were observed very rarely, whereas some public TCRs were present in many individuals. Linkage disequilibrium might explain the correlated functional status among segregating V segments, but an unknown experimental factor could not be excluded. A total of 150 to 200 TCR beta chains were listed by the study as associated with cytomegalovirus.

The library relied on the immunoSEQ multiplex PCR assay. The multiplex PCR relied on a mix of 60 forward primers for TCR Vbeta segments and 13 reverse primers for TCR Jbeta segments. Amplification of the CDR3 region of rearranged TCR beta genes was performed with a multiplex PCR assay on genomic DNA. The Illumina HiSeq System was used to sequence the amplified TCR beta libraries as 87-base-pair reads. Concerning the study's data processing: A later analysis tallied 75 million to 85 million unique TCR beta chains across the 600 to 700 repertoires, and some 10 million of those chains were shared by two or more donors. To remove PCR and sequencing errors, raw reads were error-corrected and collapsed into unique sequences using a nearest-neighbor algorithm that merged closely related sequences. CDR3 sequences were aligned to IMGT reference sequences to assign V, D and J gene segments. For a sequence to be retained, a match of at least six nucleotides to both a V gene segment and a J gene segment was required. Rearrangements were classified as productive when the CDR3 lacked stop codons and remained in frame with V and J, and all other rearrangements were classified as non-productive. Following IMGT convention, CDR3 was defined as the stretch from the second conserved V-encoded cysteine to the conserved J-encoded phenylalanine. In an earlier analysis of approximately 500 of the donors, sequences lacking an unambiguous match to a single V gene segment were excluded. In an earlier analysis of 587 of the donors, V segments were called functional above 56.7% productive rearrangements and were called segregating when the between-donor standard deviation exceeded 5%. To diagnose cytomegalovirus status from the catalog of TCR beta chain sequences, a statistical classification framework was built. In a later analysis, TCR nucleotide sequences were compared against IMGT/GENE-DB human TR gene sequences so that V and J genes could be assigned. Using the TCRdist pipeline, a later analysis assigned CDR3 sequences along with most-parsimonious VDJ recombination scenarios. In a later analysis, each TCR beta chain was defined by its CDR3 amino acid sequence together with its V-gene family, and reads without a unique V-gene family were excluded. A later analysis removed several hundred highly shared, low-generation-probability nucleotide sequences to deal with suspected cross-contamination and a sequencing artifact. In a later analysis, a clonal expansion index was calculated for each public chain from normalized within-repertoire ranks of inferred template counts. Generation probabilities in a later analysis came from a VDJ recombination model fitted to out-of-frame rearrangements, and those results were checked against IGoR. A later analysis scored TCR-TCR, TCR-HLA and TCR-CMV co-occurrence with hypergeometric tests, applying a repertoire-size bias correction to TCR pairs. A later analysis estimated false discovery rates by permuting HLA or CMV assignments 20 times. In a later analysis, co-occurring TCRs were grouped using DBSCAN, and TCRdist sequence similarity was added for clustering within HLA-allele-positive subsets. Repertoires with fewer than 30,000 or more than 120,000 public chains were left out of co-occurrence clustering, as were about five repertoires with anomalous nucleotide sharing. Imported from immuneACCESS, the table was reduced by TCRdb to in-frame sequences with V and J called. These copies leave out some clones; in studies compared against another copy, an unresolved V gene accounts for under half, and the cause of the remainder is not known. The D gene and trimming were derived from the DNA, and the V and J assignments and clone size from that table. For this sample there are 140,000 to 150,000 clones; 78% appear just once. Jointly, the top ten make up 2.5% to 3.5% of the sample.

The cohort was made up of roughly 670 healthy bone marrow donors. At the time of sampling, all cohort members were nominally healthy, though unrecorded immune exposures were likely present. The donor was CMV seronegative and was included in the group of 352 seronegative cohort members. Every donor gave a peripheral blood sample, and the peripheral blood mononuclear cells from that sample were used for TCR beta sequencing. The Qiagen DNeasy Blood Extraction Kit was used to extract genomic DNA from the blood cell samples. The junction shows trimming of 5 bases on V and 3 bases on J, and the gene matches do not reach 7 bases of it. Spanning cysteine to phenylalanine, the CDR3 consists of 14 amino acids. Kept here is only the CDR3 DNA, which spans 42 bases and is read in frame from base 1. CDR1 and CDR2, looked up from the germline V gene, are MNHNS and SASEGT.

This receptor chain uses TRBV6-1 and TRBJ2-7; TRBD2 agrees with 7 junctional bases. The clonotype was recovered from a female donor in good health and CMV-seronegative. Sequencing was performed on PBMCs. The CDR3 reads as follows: CASSREGRVYEQYF. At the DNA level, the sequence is TGTGCCAGCAGTAGGGAGGGTCGGGTCTACGAGCAGTACTTC.